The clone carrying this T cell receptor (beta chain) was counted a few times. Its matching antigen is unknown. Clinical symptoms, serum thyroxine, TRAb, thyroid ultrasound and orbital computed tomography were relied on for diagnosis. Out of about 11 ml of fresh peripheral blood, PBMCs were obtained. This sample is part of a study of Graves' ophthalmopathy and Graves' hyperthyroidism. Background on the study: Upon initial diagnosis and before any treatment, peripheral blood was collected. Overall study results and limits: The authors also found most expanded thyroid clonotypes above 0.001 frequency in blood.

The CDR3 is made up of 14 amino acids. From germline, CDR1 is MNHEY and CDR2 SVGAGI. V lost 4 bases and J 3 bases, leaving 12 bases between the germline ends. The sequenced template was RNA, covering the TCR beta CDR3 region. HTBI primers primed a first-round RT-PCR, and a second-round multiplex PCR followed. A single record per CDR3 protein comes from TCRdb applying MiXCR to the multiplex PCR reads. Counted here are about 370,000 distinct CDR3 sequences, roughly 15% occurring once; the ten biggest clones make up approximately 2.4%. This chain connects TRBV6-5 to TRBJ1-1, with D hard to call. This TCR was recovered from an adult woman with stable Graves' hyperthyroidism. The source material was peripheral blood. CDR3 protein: CASSLSWSDTEAFF. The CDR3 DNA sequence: TGTGCCAGCAGTTTGAGTTGGTCGGACACTGAAGCTTTCTTT.